The 25 T cell receptor beta chains below come from one sample, sequenced in a study of T cell responses to AZD1222 COVID-19 vaccine. This table comes from immunoSEQ multiplex PCR, and its TCRdb copy is limited to in-frame clones, with some not included. This sample has fewer than 180,000 clones, with 80% to 95% found just once. Sequenced material: peripheral blood, taken 28 days after the second AZD1222 dose. Receptors originate from an adult who received the AZD1222 COVID-19 vaccine.

This clone was detected once. The rearrangement uses TRBV5-6 and TRBJ2-7; possibly TRBD1 for D (5 bases). The V end was cut by 0 bases, the J end by 4 bases, with 8 bases between. This CDR3 spans 13 amino acids. Germline assignment: CDR1 SGHDT and CDR2 YYEEEE. The CDR3, as DNA: TGTGCCAGCAGCTTGGCAGGGTTTTACGAGCAGTACTTC. Its translation is CASSLAGFYEQYF.

The V gene is TRBV5-1, the J gene TRBJ2-7; D perhaps matches TRBD2 (6 bases). The CDR3 contains 16 residues. From germline, CDR1 is SGHRS and CDR2 YFSETQ. V was shortened by 4 bases and J by 2 bases, with 19 bases between the two germline ends. The CDR3 protein is CASSQPPGEVAYEQYF. The CDR3 DNA reads as TGCGCCAGCAGCCAACCCCCGGGAGAGGTAGCCTACGAGCAGTACTTC.

The chain couples TRBV5-4 to TRBJ1-2; maybe TRBD1 (5 bases). Trimming took 3 bases from V and 6 from J, leaving 12 bases between them. The germline V gene encodes CDR1 SGHNT and CDR2 YYREEE (reference sequence). The CDR3 is 13 residues long. The CDR3 DNA follows: TGTGCCAGCAGCTGGGACGGACTAAATGGCTACACCTTC. This sequence encodes CASSWDGLNGYTF.

The chain is built from TRBV2 and TRBJ1-6, with D unclear. Germline CDR1 and CDR2: SNHLY and FYNNEI. This CDR3 is 13 amino acids long. The germline V and J ends were trimmed by 2 bases and 7 bases, with 6 bases remaining between them. The CDR3 nucleotides are TGTGCCAGCAGTGAACAGAAGAATTCACCCCTCCACTTT. Translating gives CASSEQKNSPLHF.

The chain is built from TRBV27 and TRBJ1-5, with D possibly matching TRBD1 (6 bases). The V gene lost 3 bases and the J gene lost 6 bases, with 9 bases spanning the gap. This CDR3 is built from 13 residues. CDR1 and CDR2 (germline): MNHEY, SMNVEV (reference sequence). CDR3 region: CASSFSGVQPQHF. In DNA, the CDR3 is TGTGCCAGCAGTTTTTCAGGGGTTCAGCCCCAGCATTTT.

This chain uses TRBV2 with TRBJ1-1; TRBD1 matches at 10 bases. The CDR3 totals 13 residues. V shed 6 bases and J 10 bases; nucleotides not matched to a gene: 8. Germline CDR1 is SNHLY and CDR2 is FYNNEI. CDR3 amino acids: CASSADRGRGAFF. The CDR3 nucleotides are TGTGCCAGCAGCGCTGACAGGGGGCGCGGAGCTTTCTTT. Full variable domain (missing parts from reference TRBV2 and TRBJ1-1): EPEVTQTPSHQVTQMGQEVILRCVPISNHLYFYWYRQILGQKVEFLVSFYNNEISEKSEIFDDQFSVERPDGSNFTLKIRSTKLEDSAMYFCASSADRGRGAFFGQGTRLTVV.

The rearrangement links TRBV6-1 to TRBJ2-7; 16 bases are a match to TRBD2. In germline, CDR1 is MNHNS, CDR2 SASEGT. CDR3 length: 16 residues. Losses at the gene ends were 4 bases for V and 6 bases for J; bases not matched to a gene: 6. The CDR3 bases are TGTGCCAGCAGTGCCGGGACTAGCGGGAGGGCCTTCGAGCAGTACTTC. Protein sequence: CASSAGTSGRAFEQYF.

The V and J genes are TRBV6-2 or TRBV6-3 and TRBJ2-3, with 7 bases that match TRBD1. CDR1 and CDR2 from the germline V gene are MNHEY and SVGEGT. The CDR3 is 15 residues long. V was clipped by 6 bases and J by 2 bases; unmatched bases: 8. The CDR3 loop reads CASSSGQLPTDTQYF. The CDR3 DNA is TGTGCCAGCAGCTCGGGACAGCTACCCACAGATACGCAGTATTTT.

The DNA for the CDR3 is TGTGCCAGCAGTCGACCGTCGGCAGGGCACCAAGAGACCCAGTACTTC. Translating it yields CASSRPSAGHQETQYF. The rearrangement links TRBV6-6 to TRBJ2-5, with a weak D call TRBD1 (5 bases). V lost 5 bases to trimming and J lost 0 bases, with 16 bases between them. From germline, CDR1 is MNHNY and CDR2 SVGAGI (reference sequence). The CDR3 consists of 16 residues.

In this sample, this clone turned up a few times. V gene TRBV7-9 combines with J gene TRBJ1-2, with no clear D. This CDR3 has 14 amino acids. Germline CDR1 and CDR2: SEHNR and FQNEAQ (reference sequence). V was shortened by 5 bases and J by 2 bases, with 12 bases between the two germline ends. The CDR3 is CASSLLTDNYGYTF. CDR3 bases: TGTGCCAGCAGCCTCTTAACCGACAACTATGGCTACACCTTC.

The chain couples TRBV7-8 to TRBJ1-1; D not certain. V lost 5 bases and J lost 4, with 14 bases in between. CDR3 length equals 14 residues. Germline V lookup: CDR1 SGHVS, CDR2 FQNEAQ. The CDR3, as DNA: TGTGCCAGCAGCCGGGAGGGCCGGGGCACTGAAGCTTTCTTT. Protein product: CASSREGRGTEAFF.

The chain couples TRBV7-9 to TRBJ2-3; possibly TRBD2 for D (6 bases). CDR3 size: 18 residues. Germline V gene lookup returns CDR1 SEHNR and CDR2 FQNEAQ (reference sequence). V was shortened by 5 bases and J by 1 base, with 22 bases between the two germline ends. The CDR3 protein is CASSPRHGSGGGTDTQYF. In DNA form, the CDR3 reads TGTGCCAGCAGCCCCCGCCATGGCTCAGGAGGGGGCACAGATACGCAGTATTTT.

This clone was seen only once. This sequence joins TRBV4-1 and TRBJ2-1; 9 nucleotides match TRBD2. Germline V CDR1 and CDR2: MGHRA, YSYEKL. This CDR3 comprises 15 residues. The V and J ends lost 4 bases and 0 bases, in that order; junction bases with no gene match: 1. The CDR3 loop reads CASSPSGDSYNEQFF. CDR3 nucleotide sequence: TGCGCCAGCAGCCCTAGCGGGGACTCCTACAATGAGCAGTTCTTC.

CDR3: CASSLVGSYYEQYF. Written as DNA, the CDR3 is TGTGCCAGCAGCTTGGTTGGGAGTTACTACGAGCAGTACTTC. J is TRBJ2-7 and V is TRBV5-6; TRBD2 is a possible D gene (5 bases). The germline V gene encodes CDR1 SGHDT and CDR2 YYEEEE. This CDR3 region has 14 residues. V was shortened by 0 bases and J by 3 bases, with 10 bases between the two germline ends.

The chain combines TRBV5-1 with TRBJ2-7, with a weak D call TRBD2 (6 bases). Germline V gives CDR1 SGHRS, CDR2 YFSETQ. This CDR3 has 13 amino acids. Deletions cut 5 bases from V and 2 bases from J, with 11 bases between. DNA for the CDR3: TGCGCCAGCAGTCAGCGGGCCGCCTACGAGCAGTACTTC. Protein: CASSQRAAYEQYF.

The chain uses TRBV2 and TRBJ1-2, with D uncertain. The CDR3 runs to 15 residues. The V gene's germline CDR1 is SNHLY and CDR2 FYNNEI. V was cut by 5 bases and J by 4 bases, with 17 bases left in between. CDR3 in DNA: TGTGCCAGCAGTCCGAACCAAGAGGTCGGCTATGGCTACACCTTC. Translated, it gives CASSPNQEVGYGYTF.

The chain recombines TRBV19 with TRBJ2-7, with 11 bases lining up with TRBD2. V trimming: 3 bases; J trimming: 3 bases; junction bases outside the gene matches: 16. The CDR3 contains 19 residues. Germline V lookup: CDR1 LNHDA, CDR2 SQIVND (reference sequence). CDR3 nucleotide sequence: TGTGCCAGTAGTATGGCGGGGACTAGCGGTCCGAGGGGTTTCTACGAGCAGTACTTC. Encoded protein: CASSMAGTSGPRGFYEQYF. Combining the CDR3 with reference TRBV19 and TRBJ2-7 gives the whole variable domain DGGITQSPKYLFRKEGQNVTLSCEQNLNHDAMYWYRQDPGQGLRLIYYSQIVNDFQKGDIAEGYSVSREKKESFPLTVTSAQKNPTAFYLCASSMAGTSGPRGFYEQYFGPGTRLTVT.

This clone was seen a single time. The chain recombines TRBV7-9 with TRBJ2-7, with 7 bases that match TRBD1. Germline-derived CDR1 and CDR2 are SEHNR and FQNEAQ (reference sequence). The junction had 9 bases not matched to a gene; V was cut back by 1 base and J by 3 bases. The CDR3 consists of 16 residues. The CDR3: CASSLEATGSRYEQYF. The CDR3, as DNA: TGTGCCAGCAGCTTAGAGGCGACAGGGAGTCGCTACGAGCAGTACTTC.

The V gene is TRBV5-8, the J gene TRBJ2-4; no clear D. The V and J ends lost 4 bases and 0 bases respectively, with 11 bases between them. The CDR3 length is 15 residues. CDR1 SGHTS and CDR2 YDEGEE come from the germline V gene. CDR3 sequence: CASSPGLVAKNIQYF. The CDR3 DNA reads TGTGCCAGCAGCCCTGGCTTAGTAGCCAAAAACATTCAGTACTTC. Combining the CDR3 with reference TRBV5-8 and TRBJ2-4 gives the whole variable domain EAGVTQSPTHLIKTRGQQATLRCSPISGHTSVYWYQQALGLGLQFLLWYDEGEERNRGNFPPRFSGRQFPNYSSELNVNALELEDSALYLCASSPGLVAKNIQYFGAGTRLSVL.

V gene TRBV6-5 combines with J gene TRBJ2-1; 8 bases align to TRBD1. The CDR3 sequence is 15 residues long. Trimming removed 7 bases from V and 5 bases from J; junction bases left unmatched: 10. The germline CDR1 and CDR2 sequences are MNHEY and SVGAGI. DNA for the CDR3: TGTGCCAGCACCTCGGGACAGGTGGCCAACAATGAGCAGTTCTTC. Its protein is CASTSGQVANNEQFF.

This clone was observed once. The gene calls are TRBV3-1 (or the pseudogene TRBV3-2) and TRBJ2-7, with D unclear. CDR1 LGHDT and CDR2 YNNKEL come from the germline V gene (reference sequence). Trimming pared 4 bases from V and 0 bases from J, leaving 10 bases between. This CDR3 has 14 amino acids. CDR3 nucleotide sequence: TGTGCCAGCAGCCCTGGCAGGAGCTCCTACGAGCAGTACTTC. Translated: CASSPGRSSYEQYF.

The chain joins TRBV15 to TRBJ2-5; the D is unclear. Germline values: CDR1 LNHNV, CDR2 YYDKDF (reference sequence). The CDR3 extends over 17 amino acids. Trimming removed 0 bases at V and 0 bases at J, with 14 bases between. CDR3 residues: CATSRDPETNYQETQYF. The CDR3 DNA reads as TGTGCCACCAGCAGAGATCCGGAGACAAACTACCAAGAGACCCAGTACTTC.

The chain carries TRBV30 and TRBJ2-6, with 7 nucleotides matching TRBD1. Per germline, CDR1 GTSNPN and CDR2 SVGIG (reference sequence). This CDR3 contains 15 residues. With 4 bases clipped from V and 2 bases from J, the junction kept 5 bases outside the gene matches. The DNA of the CDR3 is TGTGCCTGGAAGGTAGGGGGCGCTGGGGCCAACGTCCTGACTTTC. This encodes CAWKVGGAGANVLTF.

This rearrangement joins TRBV20-1 to TRBJ1-1; unclear D gene. CDR3 length equals 15 residues. The V and J ends lost 3 bases and 8 bases respectively, with 22 bases between them. Germline CDR1 reads DFQATT; CDR2 reads SNEGSKA (reference sequence). CDR3 sequence (DNA): TGCAGTGCTAGTTCAAATCGGGTCGGGCGATCCGAAGCTTTCTTT. Translated, it gives CSASSNRVGRSEAFF.

The chain joins TRBV28 to TRBJ1-5; D is ambiguous. Germline V gene sequence: CDR1 MDHEN, CDR2 SYDVKM. Trimming removed 4 bases from V and 0 bases from J, with 4 bases in between. The CDR3 has 13 amino acids. This CDR3 is CASSSYSNQPQHF. CDR3 in DNA: TGTGCCAGCAGTTCCTATAGCAATCAGCCCCAGCATTTT.